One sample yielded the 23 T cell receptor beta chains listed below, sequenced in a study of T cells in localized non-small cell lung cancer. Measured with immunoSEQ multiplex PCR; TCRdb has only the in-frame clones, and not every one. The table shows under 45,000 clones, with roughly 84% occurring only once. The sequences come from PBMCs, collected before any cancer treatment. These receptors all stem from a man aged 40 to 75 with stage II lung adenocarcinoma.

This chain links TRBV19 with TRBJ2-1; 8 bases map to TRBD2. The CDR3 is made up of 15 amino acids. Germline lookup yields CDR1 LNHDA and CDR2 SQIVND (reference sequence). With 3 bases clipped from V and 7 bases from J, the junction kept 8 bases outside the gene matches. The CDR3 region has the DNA TGTGCCAGTAGTATTCAACCGGGAGGGCAGAATGAGCAGTTCTTC. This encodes CASSIQPGGQNEQFF.

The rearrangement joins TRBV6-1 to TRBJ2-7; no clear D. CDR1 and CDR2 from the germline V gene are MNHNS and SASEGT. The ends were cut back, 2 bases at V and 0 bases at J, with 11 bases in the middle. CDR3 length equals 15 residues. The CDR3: CASSEQDQYSYEQYF. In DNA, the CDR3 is TGTGCCAGCAGTGAACAGGACCAATACTCCTACGAGCAGTACTTC.

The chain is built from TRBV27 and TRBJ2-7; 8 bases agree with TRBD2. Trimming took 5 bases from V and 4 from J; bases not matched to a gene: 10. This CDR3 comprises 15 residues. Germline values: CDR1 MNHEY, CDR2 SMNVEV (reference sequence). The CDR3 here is CASSPSAGVIYEQYF. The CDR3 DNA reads TGTGCCAGCAGTCCCTCAGCGGGGGTTATATACGAGCAGTACTTC.

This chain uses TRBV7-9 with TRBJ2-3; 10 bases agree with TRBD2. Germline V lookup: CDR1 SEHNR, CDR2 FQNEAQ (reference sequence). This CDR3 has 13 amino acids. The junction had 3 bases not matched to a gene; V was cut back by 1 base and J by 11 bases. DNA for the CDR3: TGTGCCAGCAGCTTAGATCGACTAGCGGGGCAGTATTTT. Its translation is CASSLDRLAGQYF.

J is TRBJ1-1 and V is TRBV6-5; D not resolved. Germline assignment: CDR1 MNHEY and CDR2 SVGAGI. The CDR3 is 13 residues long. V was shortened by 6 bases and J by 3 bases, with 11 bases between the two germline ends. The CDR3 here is CASRTLTDTEAFF. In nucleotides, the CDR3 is TGTGCCAGCAGGACATTAACCGACACTGAAGCTTTCTTT.

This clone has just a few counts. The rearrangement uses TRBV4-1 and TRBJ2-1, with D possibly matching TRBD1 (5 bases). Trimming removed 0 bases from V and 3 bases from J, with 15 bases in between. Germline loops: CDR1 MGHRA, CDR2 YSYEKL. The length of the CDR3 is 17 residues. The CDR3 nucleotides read TGCGCCAGCAGCCAAGAAGAAGTGGACACGTTCTACAATGAGCAGTTCTTC. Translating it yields CASSQEEVDTFYNEQFF.

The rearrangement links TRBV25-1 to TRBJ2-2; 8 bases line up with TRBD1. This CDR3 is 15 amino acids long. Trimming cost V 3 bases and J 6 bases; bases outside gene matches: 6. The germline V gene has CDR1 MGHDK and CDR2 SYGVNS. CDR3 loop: CASSDLQGAAGELFF. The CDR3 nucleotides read TGTGCCAGCAGTGATTTGCAGGGGGCGGCCGGGGAGCTGTTTTTT.

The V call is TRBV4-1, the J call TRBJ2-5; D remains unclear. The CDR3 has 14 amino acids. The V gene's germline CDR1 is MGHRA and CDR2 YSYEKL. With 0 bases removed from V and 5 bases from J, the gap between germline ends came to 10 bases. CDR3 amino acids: CASSQEWARETQYF. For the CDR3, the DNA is TGCGCCAGCAGCCAAGAGTGGGCTCGGGAGACCCAGTACTTC.

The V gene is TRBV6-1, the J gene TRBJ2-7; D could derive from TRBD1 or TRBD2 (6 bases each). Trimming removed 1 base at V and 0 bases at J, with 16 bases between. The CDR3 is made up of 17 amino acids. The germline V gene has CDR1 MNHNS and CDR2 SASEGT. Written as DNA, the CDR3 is TGTGCCAGCAGTGAAGGGTGGTGGAGGGGGAGCTCCTACGAGCAGTACTTC. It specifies CASSEGWWRGSSYEQYF.

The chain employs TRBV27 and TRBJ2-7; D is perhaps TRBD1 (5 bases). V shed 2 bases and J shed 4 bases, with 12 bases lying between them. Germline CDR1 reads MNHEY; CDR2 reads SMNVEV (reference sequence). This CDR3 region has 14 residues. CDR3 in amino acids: CASSLGQGPYEQYF. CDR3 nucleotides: TGTGCCAGCAGTTTAGGTCAGGGCCCATACGAGCAGTACTTC.

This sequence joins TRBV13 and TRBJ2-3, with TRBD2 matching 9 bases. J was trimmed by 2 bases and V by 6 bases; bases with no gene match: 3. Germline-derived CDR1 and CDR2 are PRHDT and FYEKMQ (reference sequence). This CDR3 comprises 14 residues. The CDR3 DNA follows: TGTGCCAGCAGAAGGACTAGCGACACAGATACGCAGTATTTT. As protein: CASRRTSDTDTQYF.

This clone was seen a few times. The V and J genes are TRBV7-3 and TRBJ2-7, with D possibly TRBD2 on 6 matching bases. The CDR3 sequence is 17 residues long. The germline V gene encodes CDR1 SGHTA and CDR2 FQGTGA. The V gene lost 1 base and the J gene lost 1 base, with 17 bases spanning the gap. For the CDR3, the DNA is TGTGCCAGCAGCTTAAAGGTCAGTAGCGGCGATTCCTACGAGCAGTACTTC. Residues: CASSLKVSSGDSYEQYF.

The chain's CDR3 is CASSLFRGGSQETQYF. CDR3 in DNA: TGTGCCAGCAGCTTATTTCGAGGGGGGTCACAAGAGACCCAGTACTTC. This chain uses TRBV5-5 with TRBJ2-5; D tentatively fits TRBD1 or TRBD2 (6 bases each). V shed 2 bases and J shed 2 bases, with 16 bases lying between them. Germline CDR1 reads SGHKS; CDR2 reads YYEKEE (reference sequence). CDR3 length equals 16 residues.

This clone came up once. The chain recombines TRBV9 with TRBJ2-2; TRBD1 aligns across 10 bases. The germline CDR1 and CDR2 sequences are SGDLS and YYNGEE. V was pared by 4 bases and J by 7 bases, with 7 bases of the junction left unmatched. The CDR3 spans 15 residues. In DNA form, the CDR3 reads TGTGCCAGCAGCCCCCGACAGGGGGCGGGCGGGGAGCTGTTTTTT. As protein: CASSPRQGAGGELFF. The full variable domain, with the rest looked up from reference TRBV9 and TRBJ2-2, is DSGVTQTPKHLITATGQRVTLRCSPRSGDLSVYWYQQSLDQGLQFLIQYYNGEERAKGNILERFSAQQFPDLHSELNLSSLELGDSALYFCASSPRQGAGGELFFGEGSRLTVL.

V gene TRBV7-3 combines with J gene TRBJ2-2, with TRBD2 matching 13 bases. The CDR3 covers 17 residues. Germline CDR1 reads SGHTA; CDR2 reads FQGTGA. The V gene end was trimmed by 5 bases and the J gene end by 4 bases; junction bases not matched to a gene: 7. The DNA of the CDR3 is TGTGCCAGCAGCCCTGGACTAGCGGGGGCGGGCACCGGGGAGCTGTTTTTT. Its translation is CASSPGLAGAGTGELFF.

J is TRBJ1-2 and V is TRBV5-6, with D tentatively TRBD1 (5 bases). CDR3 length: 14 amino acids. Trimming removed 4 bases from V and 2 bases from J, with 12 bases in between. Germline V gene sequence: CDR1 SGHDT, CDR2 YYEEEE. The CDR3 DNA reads TGTGCCAGCAGCCCCGGGGCGGGGAACTATGGCTACACCTTC. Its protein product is CASSPGAGNYGYTF.

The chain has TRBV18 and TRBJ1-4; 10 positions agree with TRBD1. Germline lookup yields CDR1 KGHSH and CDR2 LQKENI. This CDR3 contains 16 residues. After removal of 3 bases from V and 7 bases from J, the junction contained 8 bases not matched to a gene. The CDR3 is CASSPGTGARSEKLFF. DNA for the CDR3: TGTGCCAGCTCACCCGGGACAGGGGCCAGGAGTGAAAAACTGTTTTTT.

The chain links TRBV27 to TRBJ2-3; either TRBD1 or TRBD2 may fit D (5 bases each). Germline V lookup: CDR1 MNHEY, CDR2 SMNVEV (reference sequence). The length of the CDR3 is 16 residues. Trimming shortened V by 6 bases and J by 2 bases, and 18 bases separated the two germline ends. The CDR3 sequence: CASSRTGTSFTDTQYF. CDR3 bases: TGTGCCAGCAGCAGAACCGGGACCTCATTCACAGATACGCAGTATTTT.

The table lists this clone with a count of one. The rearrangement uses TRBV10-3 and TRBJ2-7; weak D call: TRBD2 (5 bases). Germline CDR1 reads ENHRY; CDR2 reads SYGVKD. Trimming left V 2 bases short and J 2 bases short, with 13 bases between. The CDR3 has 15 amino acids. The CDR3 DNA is TGTGCCATCAGTGAGGAGGGCGGCGGTCCCTACGAGCAGTACTTC. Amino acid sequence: CAISEEGGGPYEQYF.

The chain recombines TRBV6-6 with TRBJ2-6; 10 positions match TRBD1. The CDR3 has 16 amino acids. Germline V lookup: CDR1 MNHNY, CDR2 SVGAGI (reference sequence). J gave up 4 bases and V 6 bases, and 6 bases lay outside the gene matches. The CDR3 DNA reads TGTGCCAGCAGGGGGACAGGGGTGGCCGGGGCCAACGTCCTGACTTTC. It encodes CASRGTGVAGANVLTF.

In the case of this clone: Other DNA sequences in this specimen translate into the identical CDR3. CDR3 loop: CASSLVGLAFYEQYF. CDR3 in DNA: TGTGCCAGCAGCTTAGTGGGACTAGCCTTCTACGAGCAGTACTTC. The rearrangement joins TRBV7-2 to TRBJ2-7; 9 bases align to TRBD2. CDR3 length: 15 residues. Unmatched junction bases numbered 4, after V lost 1 base and J lost 3 bases. Germline lookup yields CDR1 SGHTA and CDR2 FQGNSA. The entire variable domain, with the rest obtained from reference TRBV7-2 and TRBJ2-7, is as follows: GAGVSQSPSNKVTEKGKDVELRCDPISGHTALYWYRQSLGQGLEFLIYFQGNSAPDKSGLPSDRFSAERTGGSVSTLTIQRTQQEDSAVYLCASSLVGLAFYEQYFGPGTRLTVT.

CDR3 nucleotides: TGTGCCAGCAGCTTCCAGGGGGACACTGAAGCTTTCTTT. This codes for CASSFQGDTEAFF. This sequence joins TRBV5-6 and TRBJ1-1; 7 positions match TRBD1. The CDR3 spans 13 residues. Losses at the gene ends were 2 bases for V and 3 bases for J; bases not matched to a gene: 1. From germline, CDR1 is SGHDT and CDR2 YYEEEE.

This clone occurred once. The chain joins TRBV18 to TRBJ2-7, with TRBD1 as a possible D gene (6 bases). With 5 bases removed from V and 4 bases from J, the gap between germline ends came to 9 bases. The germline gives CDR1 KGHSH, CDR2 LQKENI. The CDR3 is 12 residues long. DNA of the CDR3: TGTGCCAGCTCAACACAGGGTTACGAGCAGTACTTC. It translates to CASSTQGYEQYF.